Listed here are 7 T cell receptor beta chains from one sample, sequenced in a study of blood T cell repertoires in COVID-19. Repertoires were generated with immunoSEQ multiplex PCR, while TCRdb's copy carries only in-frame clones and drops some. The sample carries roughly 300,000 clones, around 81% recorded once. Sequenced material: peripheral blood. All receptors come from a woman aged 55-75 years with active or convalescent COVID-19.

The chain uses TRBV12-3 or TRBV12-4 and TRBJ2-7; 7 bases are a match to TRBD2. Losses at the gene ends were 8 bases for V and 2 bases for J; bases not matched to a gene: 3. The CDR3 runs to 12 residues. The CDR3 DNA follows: TGTGCCAGCTCAGGACTAGCCTACGAGCAGTACTTC. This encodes CASSGLAYEQYF.

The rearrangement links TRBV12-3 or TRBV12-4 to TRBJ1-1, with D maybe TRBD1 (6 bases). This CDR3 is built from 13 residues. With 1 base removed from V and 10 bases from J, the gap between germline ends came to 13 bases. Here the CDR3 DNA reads TGTGCCAGCAGTTTAGAAACAGGGTTGCCAGCTTTCTTT. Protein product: CASSLETGLPAFF.

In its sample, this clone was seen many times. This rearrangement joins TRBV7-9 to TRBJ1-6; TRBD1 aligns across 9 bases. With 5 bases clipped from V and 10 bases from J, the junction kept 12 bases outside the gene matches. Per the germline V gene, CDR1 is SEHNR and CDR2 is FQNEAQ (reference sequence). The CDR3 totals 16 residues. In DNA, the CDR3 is TGTGCCAGCAGCCCATTGTCGGGACAGGGAAGGTCACCCCTCCACTTT. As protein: CASSPLSGQGRSPLHF.

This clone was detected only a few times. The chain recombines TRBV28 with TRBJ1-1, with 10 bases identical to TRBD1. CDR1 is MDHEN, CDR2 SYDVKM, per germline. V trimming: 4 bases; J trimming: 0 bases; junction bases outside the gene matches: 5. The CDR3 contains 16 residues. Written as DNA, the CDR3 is TGTGCCAGCAGTTCCGGGGACAGGGGCATGAACACTGAAGCTTTCTTT. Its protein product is CASSSGDRGMNTEAFF.

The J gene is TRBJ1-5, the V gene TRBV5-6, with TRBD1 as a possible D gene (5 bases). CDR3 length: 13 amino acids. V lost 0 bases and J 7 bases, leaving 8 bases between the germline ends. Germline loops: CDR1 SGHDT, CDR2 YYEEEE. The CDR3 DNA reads TGTGCCAGCAGCTTGGCCAAGGGGCAGCCCCAGCATTTT. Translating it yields CASSLAKGQPQHF.

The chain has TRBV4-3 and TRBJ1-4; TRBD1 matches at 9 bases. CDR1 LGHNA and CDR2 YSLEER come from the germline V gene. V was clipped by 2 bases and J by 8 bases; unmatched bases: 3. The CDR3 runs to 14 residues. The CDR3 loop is CASSQQDRGEKLFF. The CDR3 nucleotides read TGCGCCAGCAGCCAACAGGACAGGGGAGAAAAACTGTTTTTT.

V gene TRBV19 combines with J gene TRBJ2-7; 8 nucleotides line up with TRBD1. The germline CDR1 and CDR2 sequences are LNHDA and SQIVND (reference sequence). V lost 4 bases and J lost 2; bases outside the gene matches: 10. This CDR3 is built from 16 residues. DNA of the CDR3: TGTGCCAGTAGTAAGGAAGAGACAGGGGCAACCTACGAGCAGTACTTC. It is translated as CASSKEETGATYEQYF.